The 30 T cell receptor beta chains below all came from one sample that was sequenced in a study of T cells after yellow fever vaccination. A single record per CDR3 protein comes from TCRdb applying MiXCR to the 5' RACE reads. This sample carries approximately 550,000 distinct CDR3 sequences, roughly 19% of them seen once, and the ten largest clones take around an eighth. Sequenced here: PBMCs, sampled 15 days after the yellow fever booster vaccination. Receptor source: a young man who received the YFV17D yellow fever vaccine.

This clonotype was recorded a few times. The V gene is TRBV7-2, the J gene TRBJ2-2; possibly TRBD1 for D (5 bases). Trimming stripped 0 bases from V and 0 bases from J, with 14 bases between. Looked up from germline, CDR1 is SGHTA and CDR2 is FQGNSA. The CDR3 runs 18 residues. DNA of the CDR3: TGTGCCAGCAGCTTAGCGTCCCTGGACATCGCGAACACCGGGGAGCTGTTTTTT. It encodes CASSLASLDIANTGELFF. Supplemented by reference TRBV7-2 and TRBJ2-2, the full variable domain reads GAGVSQSPSNKVTEKGKDVELRCDPISGHTALYWYRQSLGQGLEFLIYFQGNSAPDKSGLPSDRFSAERTGGSVSTLTIQRTQQEDSAVYLCASSLASLDIANTGELFFGEGSRLTVL.

Only a few counts were recorded for this clonotype. The chain is built from TRBV18 and TRBJ2-5; either TRBD1 or TRBD2 may supply D (6 bases each). The germline V gene encodes CDR1 KGHSH and CDR2 LQKENI. Deletions cut 0 bases from V and 4 bases from J, with 15 bases between. CDR3 size: 16 residues. CDR3 nucleotide sequence: TGTGCCAGCTCACCACCGCAAAACCCGGGGGCAGAGACCCAGTACTTC. This encodes CASSPPQNPGAETQYF.

The genes are TRBV5-1 and TRBJ2-7, with 9 positions matching TRBD2. The V gene end was trimmed by 4 bases and the J gene end by 7 bases; junction bases not matched to a gene: 9. The CDR3 totals 14 residues. Germline CDR1 reads SGHRS; CDR2 reads YFSETQ. CDR3 in DNA: TGCGCCAGCAGCGGCGACCTAGCGGGGCTAGAGCAGTACTTC. It codes for CASSGDLAGLEQYF. Together with reference TRBV5-1 and TRBJ2-7, the CDR3 gives the full variable domain: KAGVTQTPRYLIKTRGQQVTLSCSPISGHRSVSWYQQTPGQGLQFLFEYFSETQRNKGNFPGRFSGRQFSNSRSEMNVSTLELGDSALYLCASSGDLAGLEQYFGPGTRLTVT.

This chain connects TRBV3-1 to TRBJ1-5; D gene ambiguous. CDR1 and CDR2 from the germline V gene are LGHDT and YNNKEL (reference sequence). V lost 5 bases, J lost 4 bases, and 6 bases lay in between. This CDR3 has 12 amino acids. The CDR3 protein is CASSKSNQPQHF. The CDR3, as DNA: TGTGCCAGCAGCAAAAGTAATCAGCCCCAGCATTTT.

This chain links TRBV6-5 with TRBJ2-2, with 10 bases fitting TRBD2. Germline V gene data show CDR1 as MNHEY and CDR2 as SVGAGI. This CDR3 region has 20 residues. V trimming: 0 bases; J trimming: 4 bases; junction bases outside the gene matches: 14. The CDR3 DNA reads TGTGCCAGCAGTTACTCACGACTAGCGGGCTTCGACGGTTCCACCGGGGAGCTGTTTTTT. It codes for CASSYSRLAGFDGSTGELFF.

The V call is TRBV4-2, the J call TRBJ2-2, with no clear D. Germline loops: CDR1 LGHNA, CDR2 YNFKEQ. The CDR3 contains 15 residues. The V end lost 1 base, the J end lost 8 bases, and 14 bases lay between the germline ends. The CDR3 loop reads CASSQGLLLRGELFF. CDR3 DNA sequence: TGTGCCAGCAGCCAAGGACTCTTACTTCGGGGGGAGCTGTTTTTT.

This clonotype was seen a handful of times. The chain joins TRBV4-2 to TRBJ1-5; 7 nucleotides align to TRBD1. This CDR3 has 15 amino acids. The V gene end was trimmed by 0 bases and the J gene end by 6 bases; junction bases not matched to a gene: 5. Germline assignment: CDR1 LGHNA and CDR2 YNFKEQ. Here the CDR3 DNA reads TGTGCCAGCAGCCAAGAGGGACAGCAGACTCAGCCCCAGCATTTT. Its protein product is CASSQEGQQTQPQHF.

This clonotype was seen more than once but under ten times. The chain couples TRBV7-2 to TRBJ2-5; the D call may be TRBD1 or TRBD2 (6 bases each). CDR3 length: 13 amino acids. Trimming pared 8 bases from V and 4 bases from J, leaving 14 bases between. Germline lookup yields CDR1 SGHTA and CDR2 FQGNSA. The CDR3 coding sequence is TGTGCCAGCGGGGACCCGGGGGCAGAGACCCAGTACTTC. It specifies CASGDPGAETQYF.

The CDR3, as DNA: TGCAGCGTTGAGGTGCGGGCCTACGAGCAGTACTTC. Amino acid sequence: CSVEVRAYEQYF. This chain links TRBV29-1 with TRBJ2-7; D may be TRBD2 (5 bases). CDR3 length equals 12 residues. Trimming removed 3 bases from V and 2 bases from J, with 8 bases in between. The germline CDR1 and CDR2 sequences are SQVTM and ANQGSEA.

V gene TRBV7-2 combines with J gene TRBJ2-5; no clear D gene. The CDR3 extends over 16 amino acids. The V gene lost 3 bases and the J gene lost 5 bases, with 19 bases spanning the gap. The germline V gene has CDR1 SGHTA and CDR2 FQGNSA. The DNA of the CDR3 is TGTGCCAGCAGCTTCTATGCCCCGGTCCAAGGGGAGACCCAGTACTTC. Amino acid sequence: CASSFYAPVQGETQYF.

A few counts support this clonotype. V gene TRBV20-1 combines with J gene TRBJ2-7; possibly TRBD2 for D (7 bases). The CDR3 sequence is 14 residues long. Germline CDR1 and CDR2: DFQATT and SNEGSKA (reference sequence). With 6 bases removed from V and 6 bases from J, the gap between germline ends came to 21 bases. The CDR3 DNA reads TGCAGTGCCCTACGCGGGAGAGGGGGAGTCGAGCAGTACTTC. Translated: CSALRGRGGVEQYF.

V and J are TRBV6-2 or TRBV6-3 and TRBJ2-5; weak D call: TRBD2 (6 bases). Germline lookup yields CDR1 MNHEY and CDR2 SVGEGT. Trimming left V 7 bases short and J 4 bases short, with 22 bases between. The CDR3 totals 16 residues. CDR3 in DNA: TGTGCCAGCAAGGATCTCGCCTCCGGGAGCTTAGAGACCCAGTACTTC. It is translated as CASKDLASGSLETQYF.

This clonotype was detected a few times. The CDR3, as DNA: TGTGCCATCTCAGACAGGACTCAGGGGGCACCCCTCCACTTT. Protein product: CAISDRTQGAPLHF. The chain employs TRBV10-3 and TRBJ1-6; TRBD1 matches 7 bases. Trimming cost V 8 bases and J 11 bases; bases outside gene matches: 12. The CDR3 has 14 amino acids. Germline V CDR1 and CDR2: ENHRY, SYGVKD.

The chain employs TRBV6-1 and TRBJ2-5, with a possible D match to TRBD2 (5 bases). Looked up from germline, CDR1 is MNHNS and CDR2 is SASEGT. CDR3 length equals 14 residues. V shed 7 bases and J shed 1 base, with 13 bases lying between them. The CDR3: CASTASTIQETQYF. The DNA for the CDR3 is TGTGCCAGCACGGCTAGCACAATCCAAGAGACCCAGTACTTC.

This clonotype was seen more than once but under ten times. V is TRBV20-1 and J is TRBJ2-7; D may match TRBD1 or TRBD2 (5 bases each). The V end was cut by 3 bases, the J end by 5 bases, with 11 bases between. Germline assignment: CDR1 DFQATT and CDR2 SNEGSKA (reference sequence). The CDR3 is 12 residues long. This CDR3 reads CSASGGFDEQYF. The CDR3 DNA reads TGCAGTGCTAGTGGGGGTTTCGACGAGCAGTACTTC.

This clonotype was seen only a few times. The chain combines TRBV10-3 with TRBJ1-2; 8 bases map to TRBD1. J lost 2 bases, V lost 0 bases, and 5 bases had no gene match. Germline V gene sequence: CDR1 ENHRY, CDR2 SYGVKD. This CDR3 region has 16 residues. The CDR3 DNA reads as TGTGCCATCAGTGAGTCGGTCGGGACAGGAAACTATGGCTACACCTTC. This gives the protein CAISESVGTGNYGYTF.

V usage is TRBV20-1 and J usage is TRBJ2-3; D remains unclear. Germline V lookup: CDR1 DFQATT, CDR2 SNEGSKA (reference sequence). The CDR3 totals 13 residues. V lost 1 base to trimming and J lost 3 bases, with 8 bases between them. Here the CDR3 DNA reads TGCAGTGCTAGAGGTATTACAACAGATACGCAGTATTTT. It codes for CSARGITTDTQYF.

The CDR3 protein is CATSRDPGYHEQFF. The CDR3 nucleotides are TGTGCCACCAGCAGAGACCCTGGGTACCATGAGCAGTTCTTC. The V call is TRBV15, the J call TRBJ2-1; D unclear. The length of the CDR3 is 14 residues. Deletions cut 0 bases from V and 8 bases from J, with 11 bases between. Germline V lookup: CDR1 LNHNV, CDR2 YYDKDF (reference sequence).

The rearrangement links TRBV5-1 to TRBJ1-2; 9 bases are shared with TRBD1. Germline V gene sequence: CDR1 SGHRS, CDR2 YFSETQ. The CDR3 is made up of 15 amino acids. J was trimmed by 5 bases and V by 4 bases; bases with no gene match: 9. The CDR3 protein is CASSVGPGTGYGYTF. The CDR3 DNA reads as TGCGCCAGCAGCGTTGGACCCGGGACAGGGTATGGCTACACCTTC. The variable domain in full, with the rest retrieved from reference TRBV5-1 and TRBJ1-2, is KAGVTQTPRYLIKTRGQQVTLSCSPISGHRSVSWYQQTPGQGLQFLFEYFSETQRNKGNFPGRFSGRQFSNSRSEMNVSTLELGDSALYLCASSVGPGTGYGYTFGSGTRLTVV.

This clonotype occurred a few times. The V call is TRBV30, the J call TRBJ2-3; D unclear. The V gene lost 6 bases and the J gene lost 3 bases, with 16 bases spanning the gap. Germline V gene data show CDR1 as GTSNPN and CDR2 as SVGIG (reference sequence). There are 14 residues in the CDR3. CDR3 region: CACPRFDGTDTQYF. Here the CDR3 DNA reads TGTGCCTGCCCCCGGTTCGATGGGACAGATACGCAGTATTTT.

Note on this clonotype: One junction end disagrees with the germline gene, perhaps due to a read error. The gene calls are TRBV6-5 and TRBJ2-3; TRBD2 agrees at 10 bases. Germline V gene sequence: CDR1 MNHEY, CDR2 SVGAGI. This CDR3 comprises 17 residues. CDR3 region: CASSYSTGTSVTNTQYF. Here the CDR3 DNA reads TGTGCCAGCAGTTACTCGACCGGGACTAGCGTCACAAATACGCAGTATTTT.

The V gene is TRBV7-9, the J gene TRBJ2-7, with D uncertain. V was trimmed by 2 bases and J by 0 bases, leaving 11 bases between them. This CDR3 has 15 residues. Germline CDR1 is SEHNR and CDR2 is FQNEAQ (reference sequence). CDR3 sequence reads: CASSLSGHSSYEQYF. The DNA of the CDR3 is TGTGCCAGCAGCTTATCCGGGCATAGCTCCTACGAGCAGTACTTC.

This chain uses TRBV28 with TRBJ2-7, with D hard to call. The CDR3 consists of 12 residues. Trimming pared 6 bases from V and 12 bases from J, leaving 18 bases between. Looked up from germline, CDR1 is MDHEN and CDR2 is SYDVKM. As DNA, the CDR3 is TGTGCCAGCAGCCTCCTTTTGGCCGGCATGTACTTC. This codes for CASSLLLAGMYF.

This clonotype was seen only a few times. The J gene is TRBJ1-3, the V gene TRBV20-1; possible D gene TRBD1, 5 bases. The V and J ends lost 6 bases and 1 base respectively, with 22 bases between them. The CDR3 is 17 amino acids. CDR1 and CDR2 (germline): DFQATT, SNEGSKA (reference sequence). CDR3 amino acids: CSATALDTWSSGNTIYF. DNA of the CDR3: TGCAGTGCGACAGCCTTGGACACCTGGTCATCTGGAAACACCATATATTTT.

This clonotype was detected only a few times. The chain combines TRBV5-1 with TRBJ2-3; tentative D call: TRBD1 (6 bases). CDR3 size: 13 residues. Germline lookup yields CDR1 SGHRS and CDR2 YFSETQ. V was shortened by 8 bases and J by 6 bases, with 16 bases between the two germline ends. CDR3 loop: CASWTAPQDTQYF. The CDR3 DNA follows: TGCGCCAGTTGGACAGCCCCCCAGGATACGCAGTATTTT.

This clonotype was counted ten times or more. The rearrangement links TRBV11-2 to TRBJ1-1; D is possibly TRBD1 (5 bases). The CDR3 contains 15 residues. Trimming removed 4 bases from V and 6 bases from J, with 18 bases in between. Per the germline V gene, CDR1 is SGHAT and CDR2 is FQNNGV. DNA of the CDR3: TGTGCCAGCAGCTCACGGGGCGGGGGGTCGGCTGAAGCTTTCTTT. The encoded protein is CASSSRGGGSAEAFF.

There are a few counts of this clonotype. J is TRBJ2-7 and V is TRBV6-5, with D hard to call. This CDR3 has 14 amino acids. Germline V gene data show CDR1 as MNHEY and CDR2 as SVGAGI. The V end lost 2 bases, the J end lost 2 bases, and 10 bases lay between the germline ends. The CDR3 DNA follows: TGTGCCAGCAGTTACCCCGATGGAGCCTACGAGCAGTACTTC. Its translation is CASSYPDGAYEQYF.

The chain combines TRBV7-2 with TRBJ2-7; D may be TRBD2 (6 bases). CDR3 length: 14 residues. The ends were cut back, 5 bases at V and 5 bases at J, with 16 bases in the middle. CDR1 and CDR2 from the germline V gene are SGHTA and FQGNSA. CDR3 amino acids: CASSARDEVDEQYF. The CDR3 DNA reads TGTGCCAGCAGCGCGCGGGACGAGGTGGACGAGCAGTACTTC.

This clonotype was seen a few times. The chain employs TRBV20-1 and TRBJ2-7; TRBD2 might be the D (6 bases). The CDR3 covers 12 residues. Germline loops: CDR1 DFQATT, CDR2 SNEGSKA (reference sequence). The V end was cut by 5 bases, the J end by 4 bases, with 12 bases between. The CDR3 sequence: CSAGQGLYEQYF. The CDR3 DNA is TGCAGTGCTGGGCAGGGACTTTACGAGCAGTACTTC.

The chain links TRBV7-2 to TRBJ2-7; D remains ambiguous. In germline, CDR1 is SGHTA, CDR2 FQGNSA. The V end lost 4 bases, the J end lost 3 bases, and 19 bases lay between the germline ends. The CDR3 has 16 residues. For the CDR3, the DNA is TGTGCCAGCAGCTCCGTCGGAGTGCAAGTGGGCTACGAGCAGTACTTC. This encodes CASSSVGVQVGYEQYF.